The clone carrying this T cell receptor beta chain was seen a single time. Sample treatment: around 19 received Ad26.COV2.S at low or high dose, single or two shots; 5 received placebo; per-sample allocation not given. The samples were gathered on day 63 after the first injection of vaccine or placebo. This sample was included in a study of Ad26.COV2.S vaccination and SARS-CoV-2 variants. V trimming: 7 bases; J trimming: 5 bases; junction bases outside the gene matches: 11. CDR1 and CDR2 from the germline V gene are SGDLS and YYNGEE. This CDR3 is 15 amino acids long. Some clones are missing from TCRdb's copy, which holds only in-frame ones; the method was immunoSEQ multiplex PCR. Of about 680,000 clones listed, roughly 90% are singletons.

The V gene is TRBV9, the J gene TRBJ1-4; 7 bases map to TRBD1. The sequence was collected from a person between 18 and 65 years old who received the Ad26.COV2.S COVID-19 vaccine or a placebo. The source material was peripheral blood, sampled in a trial of Ad26.COV2.S vaccine versus placebo. CDR3 nucleotide sequence: TGTGCCAGCTTACTTATTCCGGGACAGAATGAAAAACTGTTTTTT. It yields the protein CASLLIPGQNEKLFF.